Presented here are 23 T cell receptor beta chains from one specimen sequenced in a study of PD-L1 blockade in urothelial cancer. The table came from immunoSEQ multiplex PCR; TCRdb's copy has only in-frame clones and leaves some out. Altogether some 60,000 clones are present, 70% to 90% being singletons, with the ten largest covering less than 3.5%. Sequenced material: PBMCs, taken around atezolizumab (anti-PD-L1) treatment. The receptor source for this set is a man aged 50-59 years with urothelial cancer.

The chain combines TRBV10-2 with TRBJ2-5, with 13 bases lining up with TRBD2. The germline V gene encodes CDR1 WSHSY and CDR2 SAAADI. The length of the CDR3 is 15 residues. The trim removed 6 bases at V and 5 bases at J, leaving 6 bases unmatched. The DNA for the CDR3 is TGCGCCAGCAGGGGACTAGCGGGACCAGCCGAGACCCAGTACTTC. It is translated as CASRGLAGPAETQYF.

V gene TRBV11-2 combines with J gene TRBJ2-7; 15 nucleotides align to TRBD2. The junction had 4 bases not matched to a gene; V was cut back by 1 base and J by 6 bases. Looked up from germline, CDR1 is SGHAT and CDR2 is FQNNGV. This CDR3 has 16 residues. The CDR3 DNA follows: TGTGCCAGCAGCTTAGTTCGGGGACTAGCGGGAGGCGAGCAGTACTTC. The encoded protein is CASSLVRGLAGGEQYF.

In DNA form, the CDR3 reads TGTGCCAGCAGCGCGGACAGTTTCACTGAAGCTTTCTTT. Residues: CASSADSFTEAFF. The V call is TRBV2, the J call TRBJ1-1, with a tentative D call TRBD1 (6 bases). The CDR3 consists of 13 residues. With 6 bases removed from V and 4 bases from J, the gap between germline ends came to 12 bases. Germline CDR1 and CDR2: SNHLY and FYNNEI. Variable domain in full (rest from reference TRBV2 and TRBJ1-1): EPEVTQTPSHQVTQMGQEVILRCVPISNHLYFYWYRQILGQKVEFLVSFYNNEISEKSEIFDDQFSVERPDGSNFTLKIRSTKLEDSAMYFCASSADSFTEAFFGQGTRLTVV.

The chain recombines TRBV7-6 with TRBJ1-5; 7 bases are shared with TRBD1. Trimming took 5 bases from V and 3 from J; bases not matched to a gene: 7. The germline V gene has CDR1 SGHVS and CDR2 FNYEAQ. The CDR3 has 15 amino acids. CDR3 DNA: TGTGCCAGCAGCCCCCTGACAGGGAACAATCAGCCCCAGCATTTT. Its translation is CASSPLTGNNQPQHF.

The CDR3 loop reads CASSSYPTRFNGELFF. The DNA for the CDR3 is TGTGCCAGCAGTTCCTACCCGACTAGATTCAACGGGGAGCTGTTTTTT. The rearrangement uses TRBV27 and TRBJ2-2, with TRBD2 as a possible D gene (6 bases). The CDR3 contains 16 residues. Per the germline V gene, CDR1 is MNHEY and CDR2 is SMNVEV (reference sequence). Between the trimmed V and J ends, which lost 4 bases and 7 bases, there was a span of 19 bases.

The chain recombines TRBV6-1 with TRBJ1-5, with D possibly TRBD1 on 5 matching bases. Germline V gene lookup returns CDR1 MNHNS and CDR2 SASEGT. V dropped 2 bases and J dropped 2 bases, with 13 bases sitting between them. This CDR3 is 16 amino acids long. CDR3 sequence (DNA): TGTGCCAGCAGTGAAAAGGAGGGGTCGGGCAATCAGCCCCAGCATTTT. It specifies CASSEKEGSGNQPQHF.

The chain carries TRBV29-1 and TRBJ1-2, with 8 nucleotides matching TRBD1. Losses at the gene ends were 7 bases for V and 2 bases for J; bases not matched to a gene: 6. The CDR3 contains 13 residues. Germline V gene sequence: CDR1 SQVTM, CDR2 ANQGSEA. This CDR3 reads CSASDRENYGYTF. CDR3 nucleotide sequence: TGCAGCGCCTCGGACAGGGAAAACTATGGCTACACCTTC.

The CDR3 sequence is CASSLVGTEGEKLFF. The DNA for the CDR3 is TGTGCCAGCAGCTTGGTCGGGACGGAGGGTGAAAAACTGTTTTTT. The V gene is TRBV5-5, the J gene TRBJ1-4; possibly TRBD1 for D (5 bases). The V and J ends lost 0 bases and 7 bases respectively, with 13 bases between them. The CDR3 runs to 15 residues. Germline-derived CDR1 and CDR2 are SGHKS and YYEKEE (reference sequence). Filled out from reference TRBV5-5 and TRBJ1-4, the complete variable domain reads DAGVTQSPTHLIKTRGQQVTLRCSPISGHKSVSWYQQVLGQGPQFIFQYYEKEERGRGNFPDRFSARQFPNYSSELNVNALLLGDSALYLCASSLVGTEGEKLFFGSGTQLSVL.

The chain combines TRBV1 with TRBJ2-3; TRBD1, as called in the table, went unchecked against the DNA. TRBV1 constitutes a pseudogene. CDR3 length: 16 residues. The CDR3 DNA follows: TGCACCAGCAGCCGCGCCTCAGGGGTCGTAGCTGATACGCAGTATTTT. This codes for CTSSRASGVVADTQYF.

The chain carries TRBV19 and TRBJ2-7, with TRBD1 matching over 7 bases. The V gene's germline CDR1 is LNHDA and CDR2 SQIVND (reference sequence). The length of the CDR3 is 13 residues. V shed 2 bases, J shed 6 bases, and the junction held 4 bases outside the gene matches. The CDR3 protein is CASSIRQGAEQYF. The CDR3 DNA sequence: TGTGCCAGTAGTATACGACAGGGAGCCGAGCAGTACTTC. The full variable domain, its missing parts supplied by reference TRBV19 and TRBJ2-7, is DGGITQSPKYLFRKEGQNVTLSCEQNLNHDAMYWYRQDPGQGLRLIYYSQIVNDFQKGDIAEGYSVSREKKESFPLTVTSAQKNPTAFYLCASSIRQGAEQYFGPGTRLTVT.

The CDR3 DNA follows: TGCGCCAGCAGCTTGGAACATTATAATTCACCCCTCCACTTT. Translation gives CASSLEHYNSPLHF. The chain recombines TRBV5-1 with TRBJ1-6; D gene uncertain. Germline-derived CDR1 and CDR2 are SGHRS and YFSETQ. Trimming pared 0 bases from V and 4 bases from J, leaving 5 bases between. This CDR3 spans 14 amino acids.

The DNA for the CDR3 is TGCGCCAGCAGCCCAGGGTCTGGGGCCAACGTCCTGACTTTC. Protein product: CASSPGSGANVLTF. V gene TRBV5-1 combines with J gene TRBJ2-6; D might be TRBD1 (5 bases). V was shortened by 4 bases and J by 1 base, with 6 bases between the two germline ends. CDR3 length: 14 residues. The germline V gene has CDR1 SGHRS and CDR2 YFSETQ.

A single count supports this clone. The chain employs TRBV30 and TRBJ2-5; 9 bases fit TRBD1. The CDR3 consists of 15 residues. Unmatched junction bases numbered 7, after V lost 0 bases and J lost 5 bases. Germline loops: CDR1 GTSNPN, CDR2 SVGIG (reference sequence). CDR3 sequence reads: CAWSVITGGRETQYF. CDR3 nucleotide sequence: TGTGCCTGGAGTGTAATAACAGGGGGCCGTGAGACCCAGTACTTC.

The rearrangement links TRBV6-5 to TRBJ1-4; D not resolved. The V gene lost 6 bases and the J gene lost 2 bases, with 7 bases spanning the gap. The germline gives CDR1 MNHEY, CDR2 SVGAGI. The CDR3 sequence is 13 residues long. Here the CDR3 reads CASSGSTNEKLFF. The CDR3 nucleotides read TGTGCCAGCAGCGGTTCTACTAATGAAAAACTGTTTTTT.

Only a few counts were recorded for this clone. V and J are TRBV5-1 and TRBJ2-2; possibly TRBD2 for D (5 bases). The CDR3 contains 16 residues. The V gene's germline CDR1 is SGHRS and CDR2 YFSETQ. Trimming shortened V by 0 bases and J by 2 bases, and 11 bases separated the two germline ends. The chain's CDR3 is CASSLGGSQNTGELFF. In DNA, the CDR3 is TGCGCCAGCAGCTTGGGCGGGTCCCAAAACACCGGGGAGCTGTTTTTT.

The chain couples TRBV7-2 to TRBJ2-5; 13 positions match TRBD2. Germline V gene sequence: CDR1 SGHTA, CDR2 FQGNSA. The CDR3 consists of 17 residues. The trim removed 3 bases at V and 5 bases at J, leaving 9 bases unmatched. CDR3 sequence: CASSLGLAGSGRETQYF. The CDR3 bases are TGTGCCAGCAGCTTGGGACTAGCGGGATCCGGTCGGGAGACCCAGTACTTC.

The chain uses TRBV7-2 and TRBJ1-2, with a weak D call TRBD1 (6 bases). The V and J ends lost 4 bases and 5 bases respectively, with 14 bases between them. The CDR3 spans 14 residues. The germline V gene encodes CDR1 SGHTA and CDR2 FQGNSA. CDR3: CASSSRTARYGYTF. CDR3 DNA sequence: TGTGCCAGCAGCTCGCGGACAGCCCGATATGGCTACACCTTC.

The chain recombines TRBV5-4 with TRBJ1-2, with 10 nucleotides matching TRBD1. V shed 4 bases and J 4 bases; nucleotides not matched to a gene: 10. Per germline, CDR1 SGHNT and CDR2 YYREEE (reference sequence). The CDR3 runs to 16 residues. CDR3 protein: CASSPGGDRGGYGYTF. The CDR3 coding sequence is TGTGCCAGCAGCCCGGGCGGGGACAGGGGTGGCTATGGCTACACCTTC.

The CDR3 bases are TGCAGCCCAACAGGATCCTACGAGCAGTACTTC. It encodes CSPTGSYEQYF. The genes are TRBV29-1 and TRBJ2-7; maybe TRBD1 (5 bases). Trimming removed 8 bases from V and 1 base from J, with 9 bases in between. The germline gives CDR1 SQVTM, CDR2 ANQGSEA. This CDR3 comprises 11 residues.

The chain recombines TRBV7-6 with TRBJ1-5; D gene unclear. This CDR3 has 13 amino acids. Germline V gene sequence: CDR1 SGHVS, CDR2 FNYEAQ. V was clipped by 1 base and J by 6 bases, with 7 bases between them. The DNA for the CDR3 is TGTGCCAGCAGCTTAGTGGAGGGTCAGCCCCAGCATTTT. This sequence encodes CASSLVEGQPQHF. Filled out from reference TRBV7-6 and TRBJ1-5, the complete variable domain reads GAGVSQSPRYKVTKRGQDVALRCDPISGHVSLYWYRQALGQGPEFLTYFNYEAQQDKSGLPNDRFSAERPEGSISTLTIQRTEQRDSAMYRCASSLVEGQPQHFGDGTRLSIL.

This chain links TRBV5-5 with TRBJ2-6; maybe TRBD2 (6 bases). The CDR3 runs to 18 residues. Germline-derived CDR1 and CDR2 are SGHKS and YYEKEE (reference sequence). The ends were cut back, 1 base at V and 4 bases at J, with 18 bases in the middle. The CDR3 region is CASSLQGEGRSGANVLTF. CDR3 nucleotides: TGTGCCAGCAGCTTGCAGGGCGAGGGGAGGTCCGGGGCCAACGTCCTGACTTTC.

The chain is built from TRBV7-3 and TRBJ2-2, with 9 bases identical to TRBD1. The V segment lost 5 bases and the J segment 4 bases; nucleotides outside the gene matches: 8. The CDR3 loop spans 16 amino acids. Germline V gives CDR1 SGHTA, CDR2 FQGTGA. The CDR3 sequence is CASSQGQGGPTGELFF. The CDR3 DNA reads as TGTGCCAGCAGCCAGGGACAGGGTGGGCCCACCGGGGAGCTGTTTTTT.

The V gene is TRBV11-3, the J gene TRBJ2-3; no clear D. The CDR3 runs 15 residues. The germline V gene has CDR1 SGHNT and CDR2 YENEEA. The ends were cut back, 1 base at V and 1 base at J, with 9 bases in the middle. CDR3 DNA sequence: TGTGCCAGCAGCTTAGTTGCCTACGGCACAGATACGCAGTATTTT. Protein sequence: CASSLVAYGTDTQYF.